This TCR beta chain was identified in a study of blood T cell repertoires in COVID-19. V gave up 5 bases and J gave up 0 bases; unmatched junction bases: 3. The CDR3 contains 15 residues. The germline V gene has CDR1 MNHEY and CDR2 SVGAGI. Clinical history reported by participants formed the basis on which cohorts were assigned. TCRdb keeps only in-frame clones here, not all; method: immunoSEQ multiplex PCR. This sample carries about 250,000 clones, about nine tenths of them seen once, and the ten largest clones take about 3%. V gene TRBV6-5 combines with J gene TRBJ2-3; 9 nucleotides agree with TRBD2. Source material: PBMCs or T cells enriched from blood (not recorded which). The TCR originated in a woman aged 45 to 65 who had recovered from COVID-19. CDR3 nucleotides: TGTGCCAGCAGTCGACTAGCGGCTAGCACAGATACGCAGTATTTT. It codes for CASSRLAASTDTQYF.